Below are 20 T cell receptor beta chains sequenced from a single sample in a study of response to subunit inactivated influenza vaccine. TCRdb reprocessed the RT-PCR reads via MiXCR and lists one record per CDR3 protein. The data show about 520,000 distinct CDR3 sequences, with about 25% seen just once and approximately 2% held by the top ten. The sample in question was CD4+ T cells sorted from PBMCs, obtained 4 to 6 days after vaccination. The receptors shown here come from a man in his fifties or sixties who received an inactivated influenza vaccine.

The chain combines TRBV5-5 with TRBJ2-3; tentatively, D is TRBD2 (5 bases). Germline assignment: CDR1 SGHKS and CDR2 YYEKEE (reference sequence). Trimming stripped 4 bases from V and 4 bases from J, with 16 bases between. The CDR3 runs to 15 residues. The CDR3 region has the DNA TGTGCCAGCAGCCCGGGGAAAGGTTGGCCAGATACGCAGTATTTT. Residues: CASSPGKGWPDTQYF.

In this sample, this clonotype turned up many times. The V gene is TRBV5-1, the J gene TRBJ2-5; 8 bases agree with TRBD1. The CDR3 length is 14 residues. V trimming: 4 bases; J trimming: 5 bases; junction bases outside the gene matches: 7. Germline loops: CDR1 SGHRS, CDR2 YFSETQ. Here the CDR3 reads CASSPQGARETQYF. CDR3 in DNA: TGCGCCAGCAGCCCCCAGGGGGCGAGGGAGACCCAGTACTTC. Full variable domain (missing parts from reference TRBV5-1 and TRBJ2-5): KAGVTQTPRYLIKTRGQQVTLSCSPISGHRSVSWYQQTPGQGLQFLFEYFSETQRNKGNFPGRFSGRQFSNSRSEMNVSTLELGDSALYLCASSPQGARETQYFGPGTRLLVL.

CDR3 bases: TGTGCCAGCAGCCAGGGACTAGCGGGGGTCCTCGAGCAGTACTTC. Translating gives CASSQGLAGVLEQYF. This rearrangement joins TRBV12-3 or TRBV12-4 to TRBJ2-7; TRBD2 matches at 14 bases. J lost 6 bases, V lost 6 bases, and 7 bases had no gene match. This CDR3 is built from 15 residues.

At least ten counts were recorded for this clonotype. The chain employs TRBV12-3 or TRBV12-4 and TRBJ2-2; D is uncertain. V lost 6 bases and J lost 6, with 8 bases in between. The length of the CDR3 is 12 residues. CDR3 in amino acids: CASSFSAGELFF. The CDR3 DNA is TGTGCCAGCAGCTTTTCAGCCGGGGAGCTGTTTTTT.

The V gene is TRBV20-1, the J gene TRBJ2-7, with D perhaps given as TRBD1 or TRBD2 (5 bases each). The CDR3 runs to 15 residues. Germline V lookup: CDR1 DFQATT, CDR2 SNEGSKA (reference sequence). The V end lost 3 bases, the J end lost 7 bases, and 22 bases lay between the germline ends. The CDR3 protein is CSARRPGRRLGEQYF. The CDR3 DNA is TGCAGTGCTAGGCGTCCGGGACGGCGCCTGGGTGAGCAGTACTTC.

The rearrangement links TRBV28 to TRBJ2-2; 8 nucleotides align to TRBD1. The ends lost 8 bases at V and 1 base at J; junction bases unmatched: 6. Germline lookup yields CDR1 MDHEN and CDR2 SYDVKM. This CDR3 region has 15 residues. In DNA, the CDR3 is TGTGCCAGCCTAACTGGACAGGGGAACACCGGGGAGCTGTTTTTT. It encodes CASLTGQGNTGELFF.

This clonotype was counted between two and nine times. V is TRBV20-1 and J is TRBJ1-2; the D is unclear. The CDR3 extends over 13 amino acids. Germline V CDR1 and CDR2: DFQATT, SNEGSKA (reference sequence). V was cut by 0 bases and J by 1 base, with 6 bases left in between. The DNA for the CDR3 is TGCAGTGCTAGAGACGGGGTTAACTATGGCTACACCTTC. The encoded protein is CSARDGVNYGYTF.

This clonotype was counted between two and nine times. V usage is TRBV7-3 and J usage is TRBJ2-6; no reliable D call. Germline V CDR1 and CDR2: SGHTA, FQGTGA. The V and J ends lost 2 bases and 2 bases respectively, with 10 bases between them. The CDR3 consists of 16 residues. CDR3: CASSLATVTGANVLTF. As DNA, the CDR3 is TGTGCCAGCAGCTTAGCTACGGTCACTGGGGCCAACGTCCTGACTTTC.

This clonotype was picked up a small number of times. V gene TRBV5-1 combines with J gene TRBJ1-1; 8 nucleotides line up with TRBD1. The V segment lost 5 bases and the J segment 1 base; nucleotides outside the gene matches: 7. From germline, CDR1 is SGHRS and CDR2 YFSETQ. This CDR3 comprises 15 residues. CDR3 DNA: TGCGCCAGCAGAAATCCCGGGACAGGGAACACTGAAGCTTTCTTT. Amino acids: CASRNPGTGNTEAFF.

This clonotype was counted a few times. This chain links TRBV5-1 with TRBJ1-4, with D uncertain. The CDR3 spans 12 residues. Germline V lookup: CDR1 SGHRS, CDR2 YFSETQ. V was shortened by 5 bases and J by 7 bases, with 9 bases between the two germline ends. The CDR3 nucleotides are TGCGCCAGCAGGCAGGCAGGTGAAAAACTGTTTTTT. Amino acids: CASRQAGEKLFF.

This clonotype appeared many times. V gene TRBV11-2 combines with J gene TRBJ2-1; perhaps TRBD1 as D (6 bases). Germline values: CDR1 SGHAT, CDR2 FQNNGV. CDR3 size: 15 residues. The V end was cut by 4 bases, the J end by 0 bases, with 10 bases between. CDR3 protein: CASSSQGGSYNEQFF. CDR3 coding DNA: TGTGCCAGCAGCTCCCAAGGGGGCTCCTACAATGAGCAGTTCTTC.

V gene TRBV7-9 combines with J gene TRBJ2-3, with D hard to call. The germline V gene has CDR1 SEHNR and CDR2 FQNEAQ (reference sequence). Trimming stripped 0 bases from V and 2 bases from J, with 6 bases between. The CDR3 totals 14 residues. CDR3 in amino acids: CASSLARTTDTQYF. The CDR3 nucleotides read TGTGCCAGCAGCTTAGCAAGGACCACAGATACGCAGTATTTT.

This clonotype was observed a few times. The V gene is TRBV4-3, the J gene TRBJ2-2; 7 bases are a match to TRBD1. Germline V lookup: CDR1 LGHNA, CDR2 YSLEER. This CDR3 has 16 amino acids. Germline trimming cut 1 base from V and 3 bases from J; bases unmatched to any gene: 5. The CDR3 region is CASSQAGTAYTGELFF. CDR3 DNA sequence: TGCGCCAGCAGCCAAGCCGGGACAGCTTACACCGGGGAGCTGTTTTTT.

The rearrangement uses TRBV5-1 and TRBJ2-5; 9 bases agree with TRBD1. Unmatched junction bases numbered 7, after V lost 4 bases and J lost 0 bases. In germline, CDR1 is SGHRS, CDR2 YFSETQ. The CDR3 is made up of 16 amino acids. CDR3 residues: CASSPGQGHYQETQYF. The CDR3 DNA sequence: TGCGCCAGCAGCCCTGGACAGGGGCATTACCAAGAGACCCAGTACTTC.

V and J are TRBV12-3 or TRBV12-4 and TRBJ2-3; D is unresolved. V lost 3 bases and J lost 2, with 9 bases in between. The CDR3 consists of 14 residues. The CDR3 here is CASSFRATTDTQYF. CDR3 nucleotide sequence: TGTGCCAGCAGTTTCCGGGCAACCACAGATACGCAGTATTTT.

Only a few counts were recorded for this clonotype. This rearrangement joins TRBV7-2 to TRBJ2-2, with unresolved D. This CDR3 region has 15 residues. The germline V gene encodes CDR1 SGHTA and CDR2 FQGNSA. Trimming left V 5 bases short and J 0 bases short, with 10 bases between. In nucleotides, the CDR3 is TGTGCCAGCAGCACCGGGCCCTCGAACACCGGGGAGCTGTTTTTT. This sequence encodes CASSTGPSNTGELFF.

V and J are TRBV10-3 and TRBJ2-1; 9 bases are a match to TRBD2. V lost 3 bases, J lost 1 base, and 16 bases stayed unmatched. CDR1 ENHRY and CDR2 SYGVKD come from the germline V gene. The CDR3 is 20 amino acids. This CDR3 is CAISDRSSGTPFPSYNEQFF. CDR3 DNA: TGTGCCATCAGTGATAGGTCTAGCGGGACCCCTTTCCCTTCCTACAATGAGCAGTTCTTC.

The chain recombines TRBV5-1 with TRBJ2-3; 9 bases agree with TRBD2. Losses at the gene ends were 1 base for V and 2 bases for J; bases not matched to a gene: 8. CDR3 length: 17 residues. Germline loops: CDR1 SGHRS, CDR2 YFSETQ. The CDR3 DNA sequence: TGCGCCAGCAGCTTGCTGAGCGGGGGGTCGTTCACAGATACGCAGTATTTT. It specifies CASSLLSGGSFTDTQYF.

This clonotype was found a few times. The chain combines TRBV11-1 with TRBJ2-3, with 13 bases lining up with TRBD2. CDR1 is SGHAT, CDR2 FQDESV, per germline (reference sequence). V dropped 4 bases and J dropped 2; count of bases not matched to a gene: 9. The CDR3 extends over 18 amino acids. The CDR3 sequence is CASSYGTSGKIVTDTQYF. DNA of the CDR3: TGTGCCAGCAGCTACGGGACTAGCGGGAAGATAGTCACAGATACGCAGTATTTT.

The CDR3 protein is CASSYQGVLRTEAFF. CDR3 nucleotide sequence: TGTGCCAGCAGTTACCAGGGGGTTTTGAGAACTGAAGCTTTCTTT. The chain couples TRBV6-5 to TRBJ1-1, with 7 bases lining up with TRBD1. In germline, CDR1 is MNHEY, CDR2 SVGAGI. Losses at the gene ends were 2 bases for V and 5 bases for J; bases not matched to a gene: 8. The CDR3 is 15 residues long.